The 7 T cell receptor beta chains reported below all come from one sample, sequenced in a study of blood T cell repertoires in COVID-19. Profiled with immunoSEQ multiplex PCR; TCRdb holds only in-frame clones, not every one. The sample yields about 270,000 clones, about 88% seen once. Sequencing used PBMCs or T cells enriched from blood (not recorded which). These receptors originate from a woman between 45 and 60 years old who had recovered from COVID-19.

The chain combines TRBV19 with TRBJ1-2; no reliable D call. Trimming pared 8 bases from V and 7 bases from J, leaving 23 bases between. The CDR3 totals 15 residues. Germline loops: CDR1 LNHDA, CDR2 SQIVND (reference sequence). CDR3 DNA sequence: TGTGCCAGTCATCTACTGAACACCGGATCGGGTGGCTACACCTTC. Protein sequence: CASHLLNTGSGGYTF.

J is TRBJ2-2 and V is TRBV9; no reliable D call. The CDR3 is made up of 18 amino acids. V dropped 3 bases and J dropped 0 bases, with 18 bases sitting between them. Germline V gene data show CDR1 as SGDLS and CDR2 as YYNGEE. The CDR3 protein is CASSARLPGTPNTGELFF. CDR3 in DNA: TGTGCCAGCAGCGCCCGACTTCCCGGAACCCCGAACACCGGGGAGCTGTTTTTT.

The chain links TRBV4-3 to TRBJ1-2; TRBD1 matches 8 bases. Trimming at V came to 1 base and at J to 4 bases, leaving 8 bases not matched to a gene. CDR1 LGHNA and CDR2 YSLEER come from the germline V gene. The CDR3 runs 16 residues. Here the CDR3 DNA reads TGCGCCAGCAGCCAAGTCAAAGGGACAGGCGGCTATGGCTACACCTTC. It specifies CASSQVKGTGGYGYTF.

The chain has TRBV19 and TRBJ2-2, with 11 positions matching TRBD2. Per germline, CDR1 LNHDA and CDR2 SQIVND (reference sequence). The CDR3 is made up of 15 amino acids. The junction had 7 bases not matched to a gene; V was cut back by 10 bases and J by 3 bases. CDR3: CATIAGGPDTGELFF. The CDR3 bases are TGTGCCACCATAGCGGGAGGGCCGGACACCGGGGAGCTGTTTTTT.

The CDR3 spells CAWRPTGVSPLHF. The CDR3 DNA reads TGTGCCTGGAGGCCGACAGGGGTTTCACCCCTCCACTTT. The chain combines TRBV30 with TRBJ1-6; 8 bases are a match to TRBD1. Germline V lookup: CDR1 GTSNPN, CDR2 SVGIG (reference sequence). J was trimmed by 9 bases and V by 3 bases; bases with no gene match: 4. The CDR3 spans 13 residues. Combining the CDR3 with reference TRBV30 and TRBJ1-6 gives the whole variable domain SQTIHQWPATLVQPVGSPLSLECTVEGTSNPNLYWYRQAAGRGLQLLFYSVGIGQISSEVPQNLSASRPQDRQFILSSKKLLLSDSGFYLCAWRPTGVSPLHFGNGTRLTVT.

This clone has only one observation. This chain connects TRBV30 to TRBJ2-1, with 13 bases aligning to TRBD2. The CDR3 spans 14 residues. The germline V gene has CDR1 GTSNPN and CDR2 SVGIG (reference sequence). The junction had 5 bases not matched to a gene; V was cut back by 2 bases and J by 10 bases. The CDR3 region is CAWSRTSGSREQFF. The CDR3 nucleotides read TGTGCCTGGAGTCGGACTAGCGGGAGTAGGGAGCAGTTCTTC.

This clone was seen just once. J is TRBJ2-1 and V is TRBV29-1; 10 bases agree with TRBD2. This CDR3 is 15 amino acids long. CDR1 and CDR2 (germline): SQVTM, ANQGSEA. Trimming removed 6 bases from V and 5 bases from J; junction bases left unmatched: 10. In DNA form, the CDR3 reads TGCAGCGTAATGCGAGCGGGAGGGCCACACAATGAGCAGTTCTTC. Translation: CSVMRAGGPHNEQFF.